A selection of T cell receptor beta chains follows, all from one sample in a study of beta chain features in type 1 diabetes. Produced via immunoSEQ multiplex PCR; TCRdb's table is partial and in-frame only. The sample records 300,000 to 350,000 clones, 7% to 9% being singletons. The sequenced sample consisted of central memory CD4+ T cells from blood. Receptor source: a woman aged 18-29 years in good health. Each CDR3 is given with its conserved first and last residue. A D gene is named only where the DNA matches it firmly. Not all rows give a size; the values are once, few, many and, for expanded clones, a class.

few	TRBV27	TRBJ2-2	-	TGTGCCAGCAGCCGGGCCTACGGGGAGTTAGCCGGGGAGCTGTTTTTT	CASSRAYGELAGELFF
-	TRBV4-2	TRBJ2-5	-	TGTGCCAGCAGCCAAGTAGTACACCCCCAAGAGACCCAGTACTTC	CASSQVVHPQETQYF
-	TRBV7-2	TRBJ2-3	-	TGTGCCAGCAGCTTACAGGGATTGGCCACAGATACGCAGTATTTT	CASSLQGLATDTQYF
few	TRBV28	TRBJ2-3	-	TGTGCCAGCAAACGGGGGTCGGATACGCAGTATTTT	CASKRGSDTQYF
few	TRBV7-2	TRBJ1-3	-	TGTGCCAGCAGCTTAAATCCAGGGTACTCTGGAAACACCATATATTTT	CASSLNPGYSGNTIYF
few	TRBV6-6	TRBJ2-7	-	TGTGCCATCTCCCTCAGGGACACGATCTACGAGCAGTACTTC	CAISLRDTIYEQYF
few	TRBV7-2	TRBJ2-1	TRBD2	TGTGCCAGCAGCTTAAACCCCTTGACTAGCGGAAGATACAATGAGCAGTTCTTC	CASSLNPLTSGRYNEQFF
-	TRBV28	TRBJ2-1	-	TGTGCCACCCTAAGGCGGGCAACCTCAACGATTGTGCAGTTCTTC	CATLRRATSTIVQFF
few	TRBV28	TRBJ1-2	TRBD1	TGTGCCAGCACAGACAGGGGTATCGTGGACTATGGCTACACCTTC	CASTDRGIVDYGYTF
-	TRBV7-9	TRBJ2-3	TRBD2	TGTGCCAGCAGCCCATGGACTAGCGGGAGGGCAGATACGCAGTATTTT	CASSPWTSGRADTQYF
-	TRBV21-1	TRBJ1-1	-	TGTGCCAGCCCGAGAGAGACAGGACCGAACACTGAAGCTTTCTTT	CASPRETGPNTEAFF
-	TRBV11-2	TRBJ2-4	TRBD1	TGTGCCAGCAGTTTATCTGGGACAGGGGAAAACATTCAGTACTTC	CASSLSGTGENIQYF
many	TRBV18	TRBJ2-7	-	TGTGCCAGCTCACCAACCGGGGCGGGCGAGCAGTACTTC	CASSPTGAGEQYF
few	TRBV28	TRBJ2-4	TRBD2	TGTGCCAGCACCCCAATAGCGGGCGCCAAAAACATTCAGTACTTC	CASTPIAGAKNIQYF